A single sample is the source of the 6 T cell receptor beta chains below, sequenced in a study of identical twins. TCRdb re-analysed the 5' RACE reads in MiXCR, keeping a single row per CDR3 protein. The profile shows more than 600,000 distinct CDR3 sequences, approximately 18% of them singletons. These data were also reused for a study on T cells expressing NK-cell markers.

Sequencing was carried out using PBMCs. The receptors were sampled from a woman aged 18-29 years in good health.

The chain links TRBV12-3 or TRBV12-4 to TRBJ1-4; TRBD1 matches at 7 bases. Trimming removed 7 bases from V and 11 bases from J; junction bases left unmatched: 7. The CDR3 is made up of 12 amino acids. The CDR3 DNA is TGTGCCAGCAAGACAGGGACGGGGAAACTGTTTTTT. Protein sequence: CASKTGTGKLFF.

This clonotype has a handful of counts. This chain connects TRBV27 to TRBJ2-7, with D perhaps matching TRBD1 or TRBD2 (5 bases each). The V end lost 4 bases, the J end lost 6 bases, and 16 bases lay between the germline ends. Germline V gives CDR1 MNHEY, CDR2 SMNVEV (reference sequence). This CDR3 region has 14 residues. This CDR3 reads CASSSGGVSSEQYF. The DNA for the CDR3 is TGTGCCAGCAGTTCTGGGGGAGTTTCGAGCGAGCAGTACTTC.

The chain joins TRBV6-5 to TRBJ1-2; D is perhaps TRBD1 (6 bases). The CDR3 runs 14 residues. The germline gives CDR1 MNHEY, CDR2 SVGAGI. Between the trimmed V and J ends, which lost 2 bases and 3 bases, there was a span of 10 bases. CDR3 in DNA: TGTGCCAGCAGTTACCAGGACAGAGACTATGGCTACACCTTC. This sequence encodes CASSYQDRDYGYTF.

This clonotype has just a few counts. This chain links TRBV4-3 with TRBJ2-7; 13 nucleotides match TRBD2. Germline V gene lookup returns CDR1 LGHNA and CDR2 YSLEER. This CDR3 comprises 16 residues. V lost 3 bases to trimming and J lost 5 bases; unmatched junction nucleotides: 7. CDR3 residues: CASSQEGTSGINEQYF. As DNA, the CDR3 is TGCGCCAGCAGCCAGGAAGGGACTAGCGGGATAAACGAGCAGTACTTC.

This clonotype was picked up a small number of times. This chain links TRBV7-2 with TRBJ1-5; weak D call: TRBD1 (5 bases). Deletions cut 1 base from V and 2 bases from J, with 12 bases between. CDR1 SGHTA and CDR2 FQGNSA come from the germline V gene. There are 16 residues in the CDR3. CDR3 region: CASSLDRAGRNQPQHF. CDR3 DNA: TGTGCCAGCAGCTTAGATCGGGCAGGGCGCAATCAGCCCCAGCATTTT. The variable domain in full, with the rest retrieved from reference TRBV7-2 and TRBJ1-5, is GAGVSQSPSNKVTEKGKDVELRCDPISGHTALYWYRQSLGQGLEFLIYFQGNSAPDKSGLPSDRFSAERTGGSVSTLTIQRTQQEDSAVYLCASSLDRAGRNQPQHFGDGTRLSIL.

Here the CDR3 reads CASSTQGGYEQYF. The CDR3 nucleotides are TGTGCCAGCAGCACCCAGGGAGGATACGAGCAGTACTTC. The J gene is TRBJ2-7, the V gene TRBV7-8, with a tentative D call TRBD2 (6 bases). Trimming pared 5 bases from V and 4 bases from J, leaving 12 bases between. This CDR3 is 13 amino acids long. Germline V gene lookup returns CDR1 SGHVS and CDR2 FQNEAQ.